The next 10 T cell receptor beta chains were all read from a single sample in a study of T cell responses to AZD1222 COVID-19 vaccine. Produced via immunoSEQ multiplex PCR; TCRdb's table is partial and in-frame only. The sample lists about 200,000 clones, under 95% occurring once. The material was peripheral blood, obtained 28 days after the second AZD1222 dose. These receptors originate from an adult who received the AZD1222 COVID-19 vaccine.

This chain connects TRBV7-3 to TRBJ2-6; possible D gene TRBD1, 6 bases. V shed 2 bases and J shed 8 bases, with 10 bases lying between them. Per the germline V gene, CDR1 is SGHTA and CDR2 is FQGTGA. This CDR3 is 14 amino acids long. In nucleotides, the CDR3 is TGTGCCAGCAGCTTACAGGGGATTCCCAACGTCCTGACTTTC. Amino acid sequence: CASSLQGIPNVLTF.

The chain employs TRBV6-5 and TRBJ1-1; D is ambiguous. V was pared by 7 bases and J by 6 bases, with 12 bases between. The germline CDR1 and CDR2 sequences are MNHEY and SVGAGI. This CDR3 is built from 12 residues. The CDR3 DNA sequence: TGTGCCAGCACTCTGAGCCCCGCTGAAGCTTTCTTT. This sequence encodes CASTLSPAEAFF.

The rearrangement links TRBV2 to TRBJ2-1; D possibly corresponds to TRBD1 (6 bases). The CDR3 extends over 15 amino acids. The V and J ends lost 6 bases and 6 bases respectively, with 18 bases between them. The germline gives CDR1 SNHLY, CDR2 FYNNEI. CDR3 in amino acids: CASSDDRLVINEQFF. In DNA, the CDR3 is TGTGCCAGCAGCGACGACAGGTTGGTGATCAATGAGCAGTTCTTC. Full variable domain (rest looked up from reference TRBV2 and TRBJ2-1): EPEVTQTPSHQVTQMGQEVILRCVPISNHLYFYWYRQILGQKVEFLVSFYNNEISEKSEIFDDQFSVERPDGSNFTLKIRSTKLEDSAMYFCASSDDRLVINEQFFGPGTRLTVL.

The chain employs TRBV28 and TRBJ2-7; no clear D gene. This CDR3 is built from 11 residues. V dropped 6 bases and J dropped 4 bases, with 7 bases sitting between them. CDR1 is MDHEN, CDR2 SYDVKM, per germline. The CDR3: CASRGPYEQYF. The CDR3 region has the DNA TGTGCCAGCAGGGGCCCTTACGAGCAGTACTTC.

V usage is TRBV20-1 and J usage is TRBJ1-2; possibly TRBD1 for D (5 bases). CDR1 DFQATT and CDR2 SNEGSKA come from the germline V gene (reference sequence). V was pared by 6 bases and J by 8 bases, with 13 bases between. The CDR3 is made up of 11 amino acids. The CDR3 nucleotides are TGCAGTGCCACCGGCGCAGGGGGCTACACCTTC. Translating gives CSATGAGGYTF.

The genes are TRBV5-1 and TRBJ1-1; 9 bases map to TRBD1. The CDR3 totals 16 residues. V trimming: 0 bases; J trimming: 5 bases; junction bases outside the gene matches: 8. Per the germline V gene, CDR1 is SGHRS and CDR2 is YFSETQ. The DNA of the CDR3 is TGCGCCAGCAGCTTGGGATCGACAGGGGGGTTGACTGAAGCTTTCTTT. Its translation is CASSLGSTGGLTEAFF.

The V call is TRBV2, the J call TRBJ2-6; the D gene could be TRBD1 or TRBD2 (5 bases each). Trimming took off 9 bases at V and 0 bases at J, with 15 bases between the two ends. The CDR3 length is 16 residues. Per the germline V gene, CDR1 is SNHLY and CDR2 is FYNNEI. The CDR3 DNA reads TGTGCCAGTGTAGTGGGACCATCCTCTGGGGCCAACGTCCTGACTTTC. This encodes CASVVGPSSGANVLTF.

V and J are TRBV5-1 and TRBJ1-2, with D unresolved. The V gene lost 0 bases and the J gene lost 5 bases, with 11 bases spanning the gap. Germline V CDR1 and CDR2: SGHRS, YFSETQ. The CDR3 runs 14 residues. The CDR3: CASSLEAGNYGYTF. The CDR3, as DNA: TGCGCCAGCAGCTTGGAGGCTGGTAATTATGGCTACACCTTC.

The CDR3 reads CASGQNSGNTIYF. The CDR3 nucleotides read TGCGCCAGCGGTCAGAACTCTGGAAACACCATATATTTT. The V and J genes are TRBV10-1 and TRBJ1-3; no reliable D call. The germline V and J ends were trimmed by 8 bases and 0 bases, with 8 bases remaining between them. CDR3 size: 13 residues. The V gene's germline CDR1 is WNHNN and CDR2 SYGVQD (reference sequence).

V is TRBV11-3 and J is TRBJ2-2; D gene unclear. The germline CDR1 and CDR2 sequences are SGHNT and YENEEA. The CDR3 runs 13 residues. V lost 0 bases and J 6 bases, leaving 5 bases between the germline ends. CDR3 region: CASSLDQAGELFF. The CDR3 DNA is TGTGCCAGCAGCTTAGATCAGGCCGGGGAGCTGTTTTTT.